These 6 T cell receptor beta chains originate from one sample sequenced in a study of blood T cell repertoires in COVID-19 (dated by TCRdb to between 2020 and 2021). The receptor library was made with the immunoSEQ multiplex PCR assay. Not all clones reach the TCRdb copy of this immuneACCESS table, which keeps in-frame sequences only. Checked studies attribute under half of the gap to unresolved V genes and leave the rest unexplained. For this sample there are roughly 97,000 clones; 90% to 95% appear just once. Roughly 5.6% of the sample is in the top ten clones. The specimen sequenced was peripheral blood. All receptors come from a human donor in a cohort sampled during active COVID-19.

The chain recombines TRBV5-5 with TRBJ2-7, with 10 nucleotides matching TRBD1. Germline-derived CDR1 and CDR2 are SGHKS and YYEKEE (reference sequence). The V gene end was trimmed by 5 bases and the J gene end by 7 bases; junction bases not matched to a gene: 12. CDR3 size: 15 residues. This chain's CDR3 is CASSNRDRGSREQYF. CDR3 bases: TGTGCCAGCAGTAACCGGGACAGGGGTTCGCGGGAGCAGTACTTC.

This clone turned up a few times. The V gene is TRBV27, the J gene TRBJ2-7; D is undetermined. The CDR3 covers 14 residues. Germline CDR1 MNHEY, CDR2 SMNVEV (reference sequence). V lost 5 bases and J lost 0, with 11 bases in between. The CDR3, as DNA: TGTGCCAGCAGTCTGGAGCCAAGCTCCTACGAGCAGTACTTC. This gives the protein CASSLEPSSYEQYF.

The CDR3 region is CASRKGLAGAVEQFF. The CDR3 DNA reads TGTGCCAGCAGGAAGGGACTAGCGGGAGCAGTTGAGCAGTTCTTC. This chain uses TRBV28 with TRBJ2-1; TRBD2 agrees at 14 bases. Germline assignment: CDR1 MDHEN and CDR2 SYDVKM. This CDR3 has 15 residues. The V gene end was trimmed by 6 bases and the J gene end by 9 bases; junction bases not matched to a gene: 7.

CDR3 nucleotide sequence: TGTGCCAGTAAACAGGGTGGGAACACTGAAGCTTTCTTT. Encoded protein: CASKQGGNTEAFF. The chain employs TRBV19 and TRBJ1-1, with TRBD1 as a possible D gene (6 bases). Germline V CDR1 and CDR2: LNHDA, SQIVND (reference sequence). V lost 7 bases and J lost 1, with 10 bases in between. CDR3 length equals 13 residues.

This chain connects TRBV7-2 to TRBJ1-1; perhaps TRBD1 as D (6 bases). Germline CDR1 SGHTA, CDR2 FQGNSA. CDR3 size: 15 residues. Trimming left V 2 bases short and J 3 bases short, with 13 bases between. Here the CDR3 reads CASSLTGLLYTEAFF. In nucleotides, the CDR3 is TGTGCCAGCAGCTTAACAGGGCTCCTATACACTGAAGCTTTCTTT.

V is TRBV19 and J is TRBJ1-2, with 11 bases matching TRBD1. Germline CDR1 is LNHDA and CDR2 is SQIVND (reference sequence). V was pared by 4 bases and J by 4 bases, with 11 bases of the junction left unmatched. The CDR3 length is 17 residues. CDR3 nucleotide sequence: TGTGCCAGTAGTAAGAGGGGGACAGGGGGAATCGCCTATGGCTACACCTTC. This encodes CASSKRGTGGIAYGYTF.